Detailed here is one TCR beta chain. The CDR3 is 19 residues long. From germline, CDR1 is SEHNR and CDR2 FQNEAQ (reference sequence). Trimming at V came to 5 bases and at J to 2 bases, leaving 11 bases not matched to a gene. The PCR contained 60 Vbeta and 13 Jbeta primers. TCRdb keeps only in-frame clones here, not all; method: immunoSEQ multiplex PCR. The table for this sample gives around 52,000 clones. This entry comes from a study of cytomegalovirus exposure and HLA in healthy donors. The source is a man between 35 and 55 years old in good health and CMV-seropositive. The material sequenced was PBMCs. The gene calls are TRBV7-9 and TRBJ2-3; 15 nucleotides agree with TRBD2. The CDR3 loop reads CASSLGLAGGVGNTDTQYF. The CDR3 coding sequence is TGTGCCAGCAGCCTGGGACTAGCGGGAGGTGTGGGGAACACAGATACGCAGTATTTT.